Presented here are 13 T cell receptor beta chains from one specimen sequenced in a study of identical twins. Each CDR3 protein gets one entry after TCRdb re-called the 5' RACE reads with MiXCR. The table includes over 600,000 distinct CDR3 sequences, less than 25% detected once. These data also featured in a second study, about T cells expressing NK-cell markers.

Sequenced: PBMCs. These TCRs come from a woman younger than 30 in good health.

The chain uses TRBV7-9 and TRBJ2-5; 7 positions agree with TRBD1. Germline assignment: CDR1 SEHNR and CDR2 FQNEAQ (reference sequence). J lost 0 bases, V lost 6 bases, and 4 bases had no gene match. This CDR3 region has 14 residues. The CDR3 coding sequence is TGTGCCAGCAGTGGGACAGCGTACCAAGAGACCCAGTACTTC. This sequence encodes CASSGTAYQETQYF.

The rearrangement uses TRBV12-3 or TRBV12-4 and TRBJ1-2, with D maybe TRBD1 (6 bases). There are 15 residues in the CDR3. Trimming pared 7 bases from V and 4 bases from J, leaving 19 bases between. This CDR3 reads CASTTSGTNPYGYTF. The DNA of the CDR3 is TGTGCCAGCACAACTTCCGGGACAAACCCCTATGGCTACACCTTC.

The chain has TRBV6-4 and TRBJ2-7; D call uncertain. CDR1 is MRHNA, CDR2 SNTAGT, per germline. CDR3 length: 15 amino acids. V dropped 4 bases and J dropped 5 bases, with 18 bases sitting between them. This chain's CDR3 is CASSARSTNLNEQYF. Written as DNA, the CDR3 is TGTGCCAGCAGTGCTAGGAGTACGAACCTAAACGAGCAGTACTTC.

Ten or more counts support this clonotype. This sequence joins TRBV2 and TRBJ2-5; D perhaps matches TRBD1 (5 bases). The germline V gene encodes CDR1 SNHLY and CDR2 FYNNEI. V gave up 6 bases and J gave up 2 bases, with 7 bases separating them. CDR3 length: 12 amino acids. Written as DNA, the CDR3 is TGTGCCAGCAGGACAGTACAAGAGACCCAGTACTTC. This encodes CASRTVQETQYF.

The chain is built from TRBV5-8 and TRBJ2-7; D uncertain. This CDR3 is 14 amino acids long. The V gene lost 0 bases and the J gene lost 2 bases, with 9 bases spanning the gap. Germline V lookup: CDR1 SGHTS, CDR2 YDEGEE. The CDR3 spells CASSLVGVPYEQYF. The CDR3, as DNA: TGTGCCAGCAGCTTGGTTGGGGTCCCCTACGAGCAGTACTTC.

This clonotype was picked up a small number of times. This chain uses TRBV20-1 with TRBJ2-5; 10 nucleotides match TRBD2. V was pared by 5 bases and J by 1 base, with 16 bases of the junction left unmatched. Germline CDR1 reads DFQATT; CDR2 reads SNEGSKA (reference sequence). This CDR3 region has 18 residues. The CDR3 DNA follows: TGCAGTGCTTCTAAACCACGCTATAGCGGGGGGCTCCAAGAGACCCAGTACTTC. This codes for CSASKPRYSGGLQETQYF.

Only a few counts were recorded for this clonotype. This chain links TRBV20-1 with TRBJ2-2, with D maybe TRBD1 (5 bases). From germline, CDR1 is DFQATT and CDR2 SNEGSKA (reference sequence). The V and J ends lost 3 bases and 0 bases respectively, with 11 bases between them. This CDR3 is built from 15 residues. The CDR3 DNA reads as TGCAGTGCTAGGGGGCAGTGGCCGAACACCGGGGAGCTGTTTTTT. Translating it yields CSARGQWPNTGELFF.

This clonotype showed up just a few times. The genes are TRBV9 and TRBJ2-1; D possibly corresponds to TRBD2 (5 bases). Germline V lookup: CDR1 SGDLS, CDR2 YYNGEE. Deletions cut 4 bases from V and 8 bases from J, with 16 bases between. CDR3 length: 14 amino acids. The CDR3 sequence is CASSPGSAAHEQFF. CDR3 DNA: TGTGCCAGCAGCCCGGGGTCCGCCGCCCATGAGCAGTTCTTC.

The chain employs TRBV12-3 or TRBV12-4 and TRBJ1-4, with D uncertain. Trimming took off 5 bases at V and 13 bases at J, with 17 bases between the two ends. The CDR3 extends over 13 amino acids. The CDR3 region has the DNA TGTGCCAGCAGTGGGTCCCATGTGTTTGGACTGTTTTTT. Protein sequence: CASSGSHVFGLFF.

The chain has TRBV5-1 and TRBJ2-7, with D perhaps TRBD1 (6 bases). This CDR3 spans 14 amino acids. V was clipped by 4 bases and J by 3 bases, with 14 bases between them. The germline V gene encodes CDR1 SGHRS and CDR2 YFSETQ. The CDR3, as DNA: TGCGCCAGCAGCGCAGGGGCGACCGTCTACGAGCAGTACTTC. Translated: CASSAGATVYEQYF.

The J gene is TRBJ2-7, the V gene TRBV7-9; D might be TRBD2 (5 bases). Germline CDR1 SEHNR, CDR2 FQNEAQ (reference sequence). V was shortened by 0 bases and J by 6 bases, with 12 bases between the two germline ends. This CDR3 has 14 amino acids. This chain's CDR3 is CASSLAYSRGEQYF. The CDR3 DNA sequence: TGTGCCAGCAGCTTAGCGTATTCTCGGGGCGAGCAGTACTTC.

The chain couples TRBV6-1 to TRBJ2-1; 10 nucleotides agree with TRBD2. After removal of 10 bases from V and 5 bases from J, the junction contained 14 bases not matched to a gene. The CDR3 covers 16 residues. Germline assignment: CDR1 MNHNS and CDR2 SASEGT. The DNA of the CDR3 is TGTGCCACCGCCGTATTTCCTAGCGGGGGACACAATGAGCAGTTCTTC. It encodes CATAVFPSGGHNEQFF.

This clonotype was seen only a few times. The chain employs TRBV11-2 and TRBJ2-5; 12 bases line up with TRBD2. The CDR3 loop spans 19 amino acids. Unmatched junction bases numbered 18, after V lost 5 bases and J lost 5 bases. CDR1 and CDR2 (germline): SGHAT, FQNNGV. The DNA of the CDR3 is TGTGCCAGCAGCCCTCATTCCGACGAACTAGCGGGAGGTCTGGAGACCCAGTACTTC. It encodes CASSPHSDELAGGLETQYF.